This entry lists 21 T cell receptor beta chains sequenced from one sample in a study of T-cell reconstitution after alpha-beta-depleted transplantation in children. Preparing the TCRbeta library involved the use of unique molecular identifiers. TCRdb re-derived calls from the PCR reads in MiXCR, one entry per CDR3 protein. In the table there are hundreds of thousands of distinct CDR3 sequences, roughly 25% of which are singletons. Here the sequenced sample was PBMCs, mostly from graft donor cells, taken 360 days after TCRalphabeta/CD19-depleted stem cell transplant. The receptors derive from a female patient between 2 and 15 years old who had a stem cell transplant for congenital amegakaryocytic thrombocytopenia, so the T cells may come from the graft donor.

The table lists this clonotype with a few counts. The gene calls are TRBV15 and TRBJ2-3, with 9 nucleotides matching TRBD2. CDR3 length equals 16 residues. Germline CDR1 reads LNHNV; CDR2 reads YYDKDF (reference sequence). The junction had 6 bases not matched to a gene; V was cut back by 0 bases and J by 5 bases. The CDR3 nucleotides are TGTGCCACCAGCAGAGAATCGGGACTAGCTGGAGATACGCAGTATTTT. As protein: CATSRESGLAGDTQYF.

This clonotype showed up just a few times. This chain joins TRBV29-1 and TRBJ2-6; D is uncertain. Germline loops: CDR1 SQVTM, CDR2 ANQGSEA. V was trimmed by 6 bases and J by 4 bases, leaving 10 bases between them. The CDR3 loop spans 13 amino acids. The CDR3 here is CSVAPTGANVLTF. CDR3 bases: TGCAGCGTCGCTCCGACGGGGGCCAACGTCCTGACTTTC.

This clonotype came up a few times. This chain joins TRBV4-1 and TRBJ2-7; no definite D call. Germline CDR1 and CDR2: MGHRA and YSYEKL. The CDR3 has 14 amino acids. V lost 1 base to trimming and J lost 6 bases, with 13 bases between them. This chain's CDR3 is CASSQVGARGEQYF. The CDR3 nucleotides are TGCGCCAGCAGCCAAGTAGGTGCCCGCGGCGAGCAGTACTTC.

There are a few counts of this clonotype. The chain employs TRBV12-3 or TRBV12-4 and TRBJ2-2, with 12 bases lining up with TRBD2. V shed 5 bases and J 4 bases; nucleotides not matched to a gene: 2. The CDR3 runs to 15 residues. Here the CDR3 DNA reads TGTGCCAGCAGTGGACTAGCGGGGATCACCGGGGAGCTGTTTTTT. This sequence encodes CASSGLAGITGELFF.

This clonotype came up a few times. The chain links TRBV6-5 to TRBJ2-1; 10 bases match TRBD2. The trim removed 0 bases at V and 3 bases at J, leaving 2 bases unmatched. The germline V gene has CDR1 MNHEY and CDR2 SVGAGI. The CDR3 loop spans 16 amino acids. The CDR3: CASSYSSSGSYNEQFF. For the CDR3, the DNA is TGTGCCAGCAGTTACTCGTCTAGCGGGAGCTACAATGAGCAGTTCTTC.

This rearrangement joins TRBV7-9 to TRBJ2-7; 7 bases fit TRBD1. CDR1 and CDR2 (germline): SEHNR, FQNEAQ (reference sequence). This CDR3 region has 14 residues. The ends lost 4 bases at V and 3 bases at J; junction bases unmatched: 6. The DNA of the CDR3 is TGTGCCAGCAGCTCATCGGGACAGATCTACGAGCAGTACTTC. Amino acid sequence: CASSSSGQIYEQYF.

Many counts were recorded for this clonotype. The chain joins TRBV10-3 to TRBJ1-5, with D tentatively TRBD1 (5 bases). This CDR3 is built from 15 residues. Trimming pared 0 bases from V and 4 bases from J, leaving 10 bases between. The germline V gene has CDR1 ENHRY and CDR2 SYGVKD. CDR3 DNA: TGTGCCATCAGTGAGTCAGGGGAAGGGAATCAGCCCCAGCATTTT. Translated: CAISESGEGNQPQHF.

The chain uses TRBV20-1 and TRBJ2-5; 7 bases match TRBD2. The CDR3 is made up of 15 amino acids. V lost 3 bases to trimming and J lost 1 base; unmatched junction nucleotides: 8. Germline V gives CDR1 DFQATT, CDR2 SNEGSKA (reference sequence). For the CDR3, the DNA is TGCAGTGCTAGGCAGATTAGCGGGCGCCAAGAGACCCAGTACTTC. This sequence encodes CSARQISGRQETQYF.

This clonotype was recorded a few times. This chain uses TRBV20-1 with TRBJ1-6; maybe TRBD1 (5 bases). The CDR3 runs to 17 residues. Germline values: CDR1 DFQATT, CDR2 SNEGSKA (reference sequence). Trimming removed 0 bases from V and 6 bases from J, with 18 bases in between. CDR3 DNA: TGCAGTGCTAGAGAGGGGCGGTGGGCAGGGTTTAATTCACCCCTCCACTTT. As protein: CSAREGRWAGFNSPLHF.

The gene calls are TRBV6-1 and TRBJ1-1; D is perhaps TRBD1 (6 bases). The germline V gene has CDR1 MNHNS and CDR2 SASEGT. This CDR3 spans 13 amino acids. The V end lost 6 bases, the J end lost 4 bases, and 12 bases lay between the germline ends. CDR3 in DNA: TGTGCCAGCAGCGAGGGGGTAGGCACTGAAGCTTTCTTT. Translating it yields CASSEGVGTEAFF.

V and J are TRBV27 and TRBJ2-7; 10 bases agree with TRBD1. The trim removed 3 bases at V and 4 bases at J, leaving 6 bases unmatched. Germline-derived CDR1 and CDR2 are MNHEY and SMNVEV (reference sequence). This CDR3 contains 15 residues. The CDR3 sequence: CASSFSGTGAYEQYF. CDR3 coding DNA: TGTGCCAGCAGTTTCTCCGGGACAGGGGCATACGAGCAGTACTTC.

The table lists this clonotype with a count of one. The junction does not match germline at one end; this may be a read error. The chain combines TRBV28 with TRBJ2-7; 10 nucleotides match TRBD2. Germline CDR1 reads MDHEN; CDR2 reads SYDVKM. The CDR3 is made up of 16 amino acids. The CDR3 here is CDSSPNSGGYSYEQYF. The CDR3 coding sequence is TGTGACAGCAGCCCCAATAGCGGGGGGTACTCCTACGAGCAGTACTTC.

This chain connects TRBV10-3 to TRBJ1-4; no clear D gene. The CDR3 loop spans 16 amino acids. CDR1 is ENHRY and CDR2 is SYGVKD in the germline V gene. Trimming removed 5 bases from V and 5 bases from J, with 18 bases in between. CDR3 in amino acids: CAISPGQGMGNEKLFF. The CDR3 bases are TGTGCCATCAGTCCCGGCCAAGGGATGGGAAATGAAAAACTGTTTTTT.

The CDR3 DNA sequence: TGTGCCAGCAGCCAAGATCAGGGAGGACTCCACGTCTTCACAGATACGCAGTATTTT. Protein: CASSQDQGGLHVFTDTQYF. The chain joins TRBV4-2 to TRBJ2-3, with a possible D match to TRBD2 (6 bases). The CDR3 contains 19 residues. Trimming cost V 0 bases and J 2 bases, with 21 bases left between them. The V gene's germline CDR1 is LGHNA and CDR2 YNFKEQ.

DNA for the CDR3: TGTGCCAGCAGTGAAGGTCCGGGGGCTAATGAAAAACTGTTTTTT. It translates to CASSEGPGANEKLFF. The chain has TRBV2 and TRBJ1-4; D is possibly TRBD1 (5 bases). V shed 1 base and J shed 3 bases, with 9 bases lying between them. Germline CDR1 is SNHLY and CDR2 is FYNNEI. The CDR3 contains 15 residues.

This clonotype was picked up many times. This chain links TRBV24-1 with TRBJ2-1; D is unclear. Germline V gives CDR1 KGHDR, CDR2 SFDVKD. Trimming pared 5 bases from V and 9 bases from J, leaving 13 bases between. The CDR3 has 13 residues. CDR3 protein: CATSGNLWAEQFF. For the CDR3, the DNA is TGTGCCACCAGTGGTAACCTTTGGGCTGAGCAGTTCTTC.

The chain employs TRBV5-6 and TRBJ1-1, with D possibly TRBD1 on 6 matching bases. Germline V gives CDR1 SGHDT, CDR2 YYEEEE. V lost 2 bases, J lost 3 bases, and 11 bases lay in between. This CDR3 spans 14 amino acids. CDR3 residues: CASSFGGGYTEAFF. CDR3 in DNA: TGTGCCAGCAGCTTCGGAGGGGGTTACACTGAAGCTTTCTTT.

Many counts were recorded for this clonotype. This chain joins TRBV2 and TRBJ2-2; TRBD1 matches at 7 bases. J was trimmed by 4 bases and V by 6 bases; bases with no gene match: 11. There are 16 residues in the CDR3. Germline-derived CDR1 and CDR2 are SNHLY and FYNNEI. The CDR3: CASRRPGGQFTGELFF. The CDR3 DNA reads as TGTGCCAGCAGGCGGCCAGGGGGTCAATTCACCGGGGAGCTGTTTTTT.

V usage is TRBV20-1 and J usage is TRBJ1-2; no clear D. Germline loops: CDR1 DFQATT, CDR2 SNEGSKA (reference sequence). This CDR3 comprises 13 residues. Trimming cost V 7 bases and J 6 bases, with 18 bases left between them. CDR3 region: CSGAPLTLDGYTF. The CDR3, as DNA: TGCAGTGGGGCGCCGCTAACGTTGGATGGCTACACCTTC.

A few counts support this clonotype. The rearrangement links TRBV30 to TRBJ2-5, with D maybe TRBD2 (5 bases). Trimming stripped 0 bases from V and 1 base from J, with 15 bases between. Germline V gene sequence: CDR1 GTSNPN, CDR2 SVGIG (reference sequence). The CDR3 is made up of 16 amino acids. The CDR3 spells CAWSVSLEGSQETQYF. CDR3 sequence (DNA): TGTGCCTGGAGTGTAAGTCTGGAAGGGAGCCAAGAGACCCAGTACTTC.

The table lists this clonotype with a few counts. The CDR3 sequence: CASSRQGVAKNIQYF. DNA of the CDR3: TGTGCCAGCAGCCGACAGGGGGTGGCCAAAAACATTCAGTACTTC. This chain uses TRBV12-3 or TRBV12-4 with TRBJ2-4; 9 bases match TRBD1. J gave up 1 base and V 6 bases, and 4 bases lay outside the gene matches. CDR3 length: 15 residues.